The 32 T cell receptor beta chains below all came from one sample that was sequenced in a study of blood T cell repertoires in COVID-19. Sequencing used immunoSEQ multiplex PCR; TCRdb keeps in-frame clones, though not all of them. The sample lists some 31,000 clones; 93% were seen once. The sample consisted of peripheral blood. The source of these receptors is a human donor in a cohort sampled during active COVID-19.

The V and J genes are TRBV6-1 and TRBJ2-7; possible D gene TRBD2, 6 bases. The CDR3 runs 14 residues. V was trimmed by 1 base and J by 2 bases, leaving 9 bases between them. In germline, CDR1 is MNHNS, CDR2 SASEGT. In nucleotides, the CDR3 is TGTGCCAGCAGTGAAGAGGCGGGGCCCTACGAGCAGTACTTC. Translated: CASSEEAGPYEQYF.

The V gene is TRBV5-1, the J gene TRBJ1-1; 7 bases fit TRBD1. V lost 0 bases and J lost 3; bases outside the gene matches: 5. Germline CDR1 and CDR2: SGHRS and YFSETQ. CDR3 size: 15 residues. The CDR3 coding sequence is TGCGCCAGCAGCTTGGACAGGGGTTGGGACACTGAAGCTTTCTTT. Its translation is CASSLDRGWDTEAFF.

The chain has TRBV10-2 and TRBJ2-1; TRBD2 aligns across 9 bases. The CDR3 has 14 amino acids. Germline values: CDR1 WSHSY, CDR2 SAAADI. V lost 6 bases and J lost 10; bases outside the gene matches: 10. The CDR3, as DNA: TGCGCCAGCAGGGCTGAAGCGGGGGGCTTAGAGCAGTTCTTC. This codes for CASRAEAGGLEQFF.

This rearrangement joins TRBV30 to TRBJ2-4; TRBD2 agrees at 7 bases. The CDR3 contains 20 residues. Germline loops: CDR1 GTSNPN, CDR2 SVGIG (reference sequence). Trimming removed 3 bases from V and 0 bases from J; junction bases left unmatched: 20. CDR3 region: CAWRAREGRQVTLAKNIQYF. CDR3 nucleotides: TGTGCCTGGAGAGCAAGGGAGGGCAGACAAGTTACGCTAGCCAAAAACATTCAGTACTTC.

J is TRBJ2-3 and V is TRBV4-1, with unresolved D. V lost 1 base and J lost 6, with 11 bases in between. Germline CDR1 MGHRA, CDR2 YSYEKL. The CDR3 covers 14 residues. In DNA, the CDR3 is TGCGCCAGCAGCCAAGGAGGCCGGTTCGATACGCAGTATTTT. Encoded protein: CASSQGGRFDTQYF.

J is TRBJ2-7 and V is TRBV27; TRBD1 might be the D (6 bases). V lost 3 bases and J lost 3, with 15 bases in between. The CDR3 has 15 residues. The germline V gene encodes CDR1 MNHEY and CDR2 SMNVEV (reference sequence). CDR3 coding DNA: TGTGCCAGCAGTTTCTCACAGGGAGAGATCTACGAGCAGTACTTC. Translated, it gives CASSFSQGEIYEQYF.

The chain combines TRBV5-1 with TRBJ2-5; 11 bases are shared with TRBD2. Germline V CDR1 and CDR2: SGHRS, YFSETQ. The CDR3 spans 15 residues. J was trimmed by 5 bases and V by 5 bases; bases with no gene match: 8. CDR3 nucleotide sequence: TGCGCCAGCAGGCATCTAGCGGGAGGAATTGAGACCCAGTACTTC. It translates to CASRHLAGGIETQYF.

The gene calls are TRBV7-9 and TRBJ2-3, with 8 bases fitting TRBD1. Trimming removed 2 bases from V and 5 bases from J; junction bases left unmatched: 9. This CDR3 has 16 amino acids. Germline V CDR1 and CDR2: SEHNR, FQNEAQ (reference sequence). CDR3 sequence reads: CASSLKGRGRLDTQYF. DNA for the CDR3: TGTGCCAGCAGCTTAAAGGGCAGGGGGCGCTTAGATACGCAGTATTTT.

The rearrangement links TRBV7-9 to TRBJ2-7; D might be TRBD2 (6 bases). The CDR3 loop spans 15 amino acids. The V gene lost 5 bases and the J gene lost 0 bases, with 14 bases spanning the gap. The germline CDR1 and CDR2 sequences are SEHNR and FQNEAQ (reference sequence). The CDR3 nucleotides are TGTGCCAGCAGCCGCGGGACTCCTAGCTCCTACGAGCAGTACTTC. Its protein is CASSRGTPSSYEQYF.

This sequence joins TRBV5-1 and TRBJ2-3; a weak D match, TRBD2 (5 bases). The germline V gene has CDR1 SGHRS and CDR2 YFSETQ. The CDR3 is 13 amino acids. The germline V and J ends were trimmed by 3 bases and 1 base, with 6 bases remaining between them. CDR3 sequence reads: CASSSEGTDTQYF. The CDR3 DNA follows: TGCGCCAGCAGCTCGGAGGGCACAGATACGCAGTATTTT.

This chain joins TRBV9 and TRBJ2-1; TRBD2 agrees at 16 bases. This CDR3 spans 19 amino acids. Germline CDR1 reads SGDLS; CDR2 reads YYNGEE. V dropped 0 bases and J dropped 0; count of bases not matched to a gene: 3. CDR3: CASSVAGTSGRGSYNEQFF. CDR3 nucleotides: TGTGCCAGCAGCGTAGCTGGGACTAGCGGGAGGGGCTCCTACAATGAGCAGTTCTTC.

This clone was detected a few times. The chain links TRBV19 to TRBJ2-7; 9 bases agree with TRBD2. The CDR3 totals 16 residues. Germline V gene data show CDR1 as LNHDA and CDR2 as SQIVND (reference sequence). The V and J ends lost 7 bases and 0 bases, in that order; junction bases with no gene match: 10. The CDR3 region is CASTPTSGRYSYEQYF. CDR3 nucleotide sequence: TGTGCCAGTACCCCGACTAGCGGAAGGTACTCCTACGAGCAGTACTTC.

The J gene is TRBJ2-3, the V gene TRBV28, with 9 bases aligning to TRBD2. The ends lost 6 bases at V and 0 bases at J; junction bases unmatched: 4. The germline V gene has CDR1 MDHEN and CDR2 SYDVKM. CDR3 length equals 15 residues. The CDR3 here is CASSRLAVSTDTQYF. For the CDR3, the DNA is TGTGCCAGCAGCCGACTAGCGGTGAGCACAGATACGCAGTATTTT. The entire variable domain, with the rest obtained from reference TRBV28 and TRBJ2-3, is as follows: DVKVTQSSRYLVKRTGEKVFLECVQDMDHENMFWYRQDPGLGLRLIYFSYDVKMKEKGDIPEGYSVSREKKERFSLILESASTNQTSMYLCASSRLAVSTDTQYFGPGTRLTVL.

The CDR3 DNA reads as TGTGCCTGGAGGGACTATCGAGATACGCAGTATTTT. This sequence encodes CAWRDYRDTQYF. The chain recombines TRBV30 with TRBJ2-3; a weak D match, TRBD2 (6 bases). The ends were cut back, 3 bases at V and 5 bases at J, with 9 bases in the middle. This CDR3 region has 12 residues. Germline CDR1 is GTSNPN and CDR2 is SVGIG (reference sequence).

The chain joins TRBV9 to TRBJ1-2, with D tentatively TRBD1 (6 bases). The CDR3 consists of 15 residues. Germline V lookup: CDR1 SGDLS, CDR2 YYNGEE. V lost 2 bases and J 4 bases, leaving 15 bases between the germline ends. The CDR3 nucleotides read TGTGCCAGCAGCGTGGACTCCTCAGGGGCCTATGGCTACACCTTC. Encoded protein: CASSVDSSGAYGYTF.

This clone has just one count. The V call is TRBV4-1, the J call TRBJ1-5; D ambiguous. CDR3 length: 14 amino acids. Germline CDR1 MGHRA, CDR2 YSYEKL. V dropped 3 bases and J dropped 9 bases, with 15 bases sitting between them. For the CDR3, the DNA is TGCGCCAGCAGCCATAACACTGGAGAACGGCCCCAGCATTTT. Amino acids: CASSHNTGERPQHF.

This chain links TRBV9 with TRBJ2-7; maybe TRBD1 (7 bases). From germline, CDR1 is SGDLS and CDR2 YYNGEE. V was trimmed by 0 bases and J by 6 bases, leaving 19 bases between them. The CDR3 length is 16 residues. The CDR3 bases are TGTGCCAGCAGCGTAGCTACGAGGGAGCAGGGGGGCGAGCAGTACTTC. Amino acids: CASSVATREQGGEQYF. The entire variable domain, with the rest obtained from reference TRBV9 and TRBJ2-7, is as follows: DSGVTQTPKHLITATGQRVTLRCSPRSGDLSVYWYQQSLDQGLQFLIQYYNGEERAKGNILERFSAQQFPDLHSELNLSSLELGDSALYFCASSVATREQGGEQYFGPGTRLTVT.

This chain uses TRBV6-5 with TRBJ2-2; a weak D match, TRBD2 (5 bases). V dropped 7 bases and J dropped 2 bases, with 11 bases sitting between them. Germline-derived CDR1 and CDR2 are MNHEY and SVGAGI. The CDR3 contains 14 residues. CDR3 DNA sequence: TGTGCCAGCACCCCCAGGACTAACACCGGGGAGCTGTTTTTT. Translated, it gives CASTPRTNTGELFF.

The chain links TRBV5-6 to TRBJ2-1; 8 nucleotides align to TRBD2. This CDR3 contains 15 residues. From germline, CDR1 is SGHDT and CDR2 YYEEEE. V shed 4 bases and J 4 bases; nucleotides not matched to a gene: 7. The CDR3 DNA follows: TGTGCCAGCAGCCGCCCAGCGGGAGCTTACAATGAGCAGTTCTTC. This sequence encodes CASSRPAGAYNEQFF. The whole variable domain, remainder taken from reference TRBV5-6 and TRBJ2-1, is DAGVTQSPTHLIKTRGQQVTLRCSPKSGHDTVSWYQQALGQGPQFIFQYYEEEERQRGNFPDRFSGHQFPNYSSELNVNALLLGDSALYLCASSRPAGAYNEQFFGPGTRLTVL.

V usage is TRBV28 and J usage is TRBJ1-1; D is unclear. The V gene's germline CDR1 is MDHEN and CDR2 SYDVKM. CDR3 length: 14 amino acids. Trimming stripped 6 bases from V and 3 bases from J, with 14 bases between. CDR3 protein: CASRFSGVHTEAFF. The CDR3 region has the DNA TGTGCCAGCAGGTTCTCCGGGGTCCACACTGAAGCTTTCTTT.

The chain recombines TRBV20-1 with TRBJ2-5; 7 bases are a match to TRBD2. The CDR3 consists of 11 residues. Germline V gene lookup returns CDR1 DFQATT and CDR2 SNEGSKA (reference sequence). The DNA for the CDR3 is TGCGGGGGGGAGGTAGAAGAGACCCAGTACTTC. Translating it yields CGGEVEETQYF.

The genes are TRBV24-1 and TRBJ2-1; D might be TRBD2 (6 bases). The germline V and J ends were trimmed by 3 bases and 0 bases, with 8 bases remaining between them. Per germline, CDR1 KGHDR and CDR2 SFDVKD. The CDR3 has 15 amino acids. This CDR3 is CATSDGGNSYNEQFF. CDR3 nucleotide sequence: TGTGCCACCAGTGATGGAGGGAACTCCTACAATGAGCAGTTCTTC.

The DNA for the CDR3 is TGTGCCAGCGGGCCCTACGAGCAGTACTTC. This encodes CASGPYEQYF. The V gene is TRBV5-6, the J gene TRBJ2-7; D is unresolved. Germline CDR1 and CDR2: SGHDT and YYEEEE. There are 10 residues in the CDR3. V dropped 7 bases and J dropped 2 bases, with 4 bases sitting between them.

The chain uses TRBV13 and TRBJ1-6; a weak D match, TRBD1 (5 bases). The V end lost 6 bases, the J end lost 7 bases, and 31 bases lay between the germline ends. The CDR3 has 20 residues. Germline values: CDR1 PRHDT, CDR2 FYEKMQ (reference sequence). The DNA of the CDR3 is TGTGCCAGCAGACTTACCGCAGGGAAGATTCCCTATGCCAACAATTCACCCCTCCACTTT. Amino acid sequence: CASRLTAGKIPYANNSPLHF.

The V and J genes are TRBV2 and TRBJ2-7; D unresolved. The germline V gene encodes CDR1 SNHLY and CDR2 FYNNEI. Trimming pared 4 bases from V and 6 bases from J, leaving 16 bases between. This CDR3 has 14 amino acids. Written as DNA, the CDR3 is TGTGCCAGCAGTGGGGCCAGGTTTCCCTCCGAGCAGTACTTC. The encoded protein is CASSGARFPSEQYF.

The V call is TRBV5-1, the J call TRBJ2-1; 9 positions agree with TRBD2. Germline V gives CDR1 SGHRS, CDR2 YFSETQ. CDR3 length: 16 amino acids. Germline trimming cut 5 bases from V and 0 bases from J; bases unmatched to any gene: 6. CDR3 region: CASRYISGSSYNEQFF. CDR3 coding DNA: TGCGCCAGCAGATATATTAGCGGGAGCTCCTACAATGAGCAGTTCTTC.

The gene calls are TRBV7-6 and TRBJ2-1, with D perhaps matching TRBD1 (6 bases). Trimming removed 2 bases at V and 2 bases at J, with 7 bases between. This CDR3 has 14 amino acids. Germline CDR1 is SGHVS and CDR2 is FNYEAQ. CDR3 sequence: CASSLQGPYNEQFF. The CDR3 nucleotides are TGTGCCAGCAGCTTACAGGGGCCCTACAATGAGCAGTTCTTC.

The chain has TRBV6-6 and TRBJ1-6, with 9 nucleotides matching TRBD1. Trimming took 5 bases from V and 11 from J; bases not matched to a gene: 10. CDR1 MNHNY and CDR2 SVGAGI come from the germline V gene (reference sequence). The CDR3 contains 15 residues. The CDR3 region is CASSAQGTGHAPLHF. CDR3 nucleotides: TGTGCCAGCAGTGCGCAGGGGACAGGGCATGCACCCCTCCACTTT.

The V call is TRBV19, the J call TRBJ2-3, with D possibly TRBD2 on 6 matching bases. Trimming stripped 5 bases from V and 3 bases from J, with 18 bases between. The CDR3 totals 16 residues. CDR1 and CDR2 (germline): LNHDA, SQIVND (reference sequence). The CDR3 sequence: CASSARLEIGTDTQYF. The CDR3 DNA is TGTGCCAGTAGTGCCCGACTAGAAATCGGTACAGATACGCAGTATTTT.

The CDR3 DNA reads TGCGCCAGCAGCTTGACACAGAAAGAGACCCAGTACTTC. It yields the protein CASSLTQKETQYF. The chain couples TRBV5-1 to TRBJ2-5; D remains ambiguous. Germline CDR1 and CDR2: SGHRS and YFSETQ. V was trimmed by 1 base and J by 3 bases, leaving 7 bases between them. CDR3 length: 13 residues.

The chain links TRBV18 to TRBJ1-1; 11 bases match TRBD1. The germline CDR1 and CDR2 sequences are KGHSH and LQKENI. The CDR3 length is 16 residues. Unmatched junction bases numbered 10, after V lost 4 bases and J lost 6 bases. The CDR3 sequence is CASSLTGTGGFAEAFF. The CDR3 nucleotides read TGTGCCAGCTCACTCACCGGGACAGGGGGTTTCGCTGAAGCTTTCTTT.

The genes are TRBV7-8 and TRBJ2-7; 11 bases are a match to TRBD2. V was clipped by 3 bases and J by 2 bases; unmatched bases: 3. From germline, CDR1 is SGHVS and CDR2 FQNEAQ. This CDR3 comprises 15 residues. In nucleotides, the CDR3 is TGTGCCAGCAGCTTGCCGACTAGCGGGGCCTACGAGCAGTACTTC. Amino acids: CASSLPTSGAYEQYF.